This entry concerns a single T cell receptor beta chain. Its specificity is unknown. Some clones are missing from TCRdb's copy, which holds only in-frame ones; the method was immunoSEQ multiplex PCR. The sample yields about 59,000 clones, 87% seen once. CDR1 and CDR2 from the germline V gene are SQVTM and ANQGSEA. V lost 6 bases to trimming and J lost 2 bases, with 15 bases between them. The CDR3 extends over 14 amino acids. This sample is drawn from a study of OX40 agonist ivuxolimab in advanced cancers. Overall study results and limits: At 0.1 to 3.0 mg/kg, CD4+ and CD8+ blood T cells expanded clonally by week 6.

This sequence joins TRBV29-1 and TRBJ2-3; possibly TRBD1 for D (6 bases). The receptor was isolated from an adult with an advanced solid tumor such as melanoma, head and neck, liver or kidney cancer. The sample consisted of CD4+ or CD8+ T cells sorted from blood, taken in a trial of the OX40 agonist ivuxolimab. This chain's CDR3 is CSVTLQGNTDTQYF. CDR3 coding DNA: TGCAGCGTCACATTACAGGGAAACACAGATACGCAGTATTTT.